This is a list of T cell receptor beta chains from one sample in a study of graft-versus-host responses after intestinal transplantation. Generated by immunoSEQ multiplex PCR, the TCRdb table keeps only in-frame clones and is missing some. The sample gives roughly 17,000 clones, approximately 79% of which show up once; approximately 5.1% is in the top ten. The input for sequencing was ileum tissue, taken 17 days after transplant. The receptors come from a human patient who received an intestinal transplant, so some T cells may come from the graft donor. Each CDR3 is given with its conserved first and last residue. Each record gives: V gene, J gene, D gene, clone size, CDR3 protein, CDR3 DNA. The D gene is left open where the match is weak. The size entry is marked missing in some rows and otherwise reads once, few, many or a size class.

V gene: TRBV6-5
J gene: TRBJ2-1
D gene: .
clone size: .
CDR3 protein: CASSSGGVGSYNEQFF
CDR3 DNA: TGTGCCAGCAGTTCCGGCGGGGTGGGCTCCTACAATGAGCAGTTCTTC

V gene: TRBV2
J gene: TRBJ2-1
D gene: TRBD1
clone size: .
CDR3 protein: CASSFRTGGANEQFF
CDR3 DNA: TGTGCCAGCAGTTTCCGGACAGGGGGTGCCAATGAGCAGTTCTTC

V gene: TRBV20-1
J gene: TRBJ1-2
D gene: TRBD1
clone size: .
CDR3 protein: CTSGQGGYTF
CDR3 DNA: TGCACCTCCGGACAGGGTGGCTACACCTTC

V gene: TRBV6-1
J gene: TRBJ2-2
D gene: .
clone size: .
CDR3 protein: CASSEARDHTGELFF
CDR3 DNA: TGTGCCAGCAGTGAGGCGCGGGATCATACCGGGGAGCTGTTTTTT

V gene: TRBV6-6
J gene: TRBJ2-5
D gene: .
clone size: .
CDR3 protein: CASSYWINQETQYF
CDR3 DNA: TGTGCCAGCAGTTACTGGATCAACCAAGAGACCCAGTACTTC

V gene: TRBV19
J gene: TRBJ1-2
D gene: TRBD1
clone size: .
CDR3 protein: CASSSQGVGYTF
CDR3 DNA: TGTGCCAGTAGTAGTCAGGGGGTCGGCTACACCTTC

V gene: TRBV30
J gene: TRBJ2-3
D gene: .
clone size: .
CDR3 protein: CAWRVAATDTQYF
CDR3 DNA: TGTGCCTGGAGGGTGGCAGCCACAGATACGCAGTATTTT

V gene: TRBV2
J gene: TRBJ1-2
D gene: .
clone size: medium-sized
CDR3 protein: CASKGVGSGNYGYTF
CDR3 DNA: TGTGCCAGCAAAGGGGTTGGGTCAGGAAACTATGGCTACACCTTC

V gene: TRBV28
J gene: TRBJ2-5
D gene: .
clone size: .
CDR3 protein: CASRPRGFGTQYF
CDR3 DNA: TGTGCCAGCAGGCCCCGGGGTTTTGGGACCCAGTACTTC

V gene: TRBV11-2
J gene: TRBJ2-2
D gene: .
clone size: .
CDR3 protein: CASSLAGQNTGELFF
CDR3 DNA: TGTGCCAGCAGCTTAGCGGGACAGAACACCGGGGAGCTGTTTTTT

V gene: TRBV18
J gene: TRBJ2-5
D gene: .
clone size: .
CDR3 protein: CASSPVGAYEYQETQYF
CDR3 DNA: TGTGCCAGCTCACCTGTAGGGGCTTATGAGTACCAAGAGACCCAGTACTTC

V gene: TRBV27
J gene: TRBJ1-5
D gene: TRBD1
clone size: .
CDR3 protein: CASATGGAGQPQHF
CDR3 DNA: TGTGCCAGCGCGACAGGGGGCGCGGGTCAGCCCCAGCATTTT

V gene: TRBV27
J gene: TRBJ2-7
D gene: .
clone size: .
CDR3 protein: CASSPRQGGQYF
CDR3 DNA: TGTGCCAGCAGTCCAAGACAGGGAGGGCAGTACTTC

V gene: TRBV5-1
J gene: TRBJ2-1
D gene: .
clone size: .
CDR3 protein: CASSLLGSSYNEQFF
CDR3 DNA: TGCGCCAGCAGCTTGTTAGGGAGCTCCTACAATGAGCAGTTCTTC

V gene: TRBV7-8
J gene: TRBJ2-7
D gene: .
clone size: .
CDR3 protein: CASSFFVASYEQYF
CDR3 DNA: TGTGCCAGCAGCTTCTTCGTGGCGTCCTACGAGCAGTACTTC

V gene: TRBV9
J gene: TRBJ2-5
D gene: .
clone size: .
CDR3 protein: CASSNEGETQYF
CDR3 DNA: TGTGCCAGCAGCAACGAGGGGGAGACCCAGTACTTC

V gene: TRBV27
J gene: TRBJ2-7
D gene: TRBD2
clone size: .
CDR3 protein: CASSLWTSGSSYEQYF
CDR3 DNA: TGTGCCAGCAGTCTCTGGACTAGCGGGAGTTCCTACGAGCAGTACTTC

V gene: TRBV27
J gene: TRBJ2-1
D gene: .
clone size: .
CDR3 protein: CASSFRDNEQFF
CDR3 DNA: TGTGCCAGCAGTTTCCGAGACAATGAGCAGTTCTTC

V gene: TRBV10-3
J gene: TRBJ1-1
D gene: .
clone size: .
CDR3 protein: CAISAVGVYGTEAFF
CDR3 DNA: TGTGCCATCAGTGCAGTGGGAGTTTATGGCACTGAAGCTTTCTTT

V gene: TRBV4-3
J gene: TRBJ2-3
D gene: TRBD2
clone size: .
CDR3 protein: CASSPQVAGTDTQYF
CDR3 DNA: TGCGCCAGCAGCCCCCAAGTAGCGGGAACAGATACGCAGTATTTT

V gene: TRBV28
J gene: TRBJ1-4
D gene: .
clone size: .
CDR3 protein: CASSPGRTATNEKLFF
CDR3 DNA: TGTGCCAGCAGTCCCGGACGGACTGCAACTAATGAAAAACTGTTTTTT

V gene: TRBV18
J gene: TRBJ1-1
D gene: .
clone size: .
CDR3 protein: CASSPGRLKNTEAFF
CDR3 DNA: TGTGCCAGCTCACCAGGGAGACTCAAGAACACTGAAGCTTTCTTT

V gene: TRBV30
J gene: TRBJ1-1
D gene: .
clone size: .
CDR3 protein: CAWRIEGRRAFF
CDR3 DNA: TGTGCCTGGAGAATAGAGGGGAGGCGAGCTTTCTTT

V gene: TRBV6-1
J gene: TRBJ2-7
D gene: .
clone size: few
CDR3 protein: CASSLTGPYEQYF
CDR3 DNA: TGTGCCAGCAGTTTGACAGGCCCCTACGAGCAGTACTTC

V gene: TRBV5-5
J gene: TRBJ2-3
D gene: .
clone size: .
CDR3 protein: CASSLGYRAGTDTQYF
CDR3 DNA: TGTGCCAGCAGCTTGGGGTACCGAGCCGGCACAGATACGCAGTATTTT

V gene: TRBV7-9
J gene: TRBJ2-2
D gene: .
clone size: .
CDR3 protein: CASSSGKDTGELFF
CDR3 DNA: TGTGCCAGCAGCTCAGGGAAGGACACCGGGGAGCTGTTTTTT

V gene: TRBV28
J gene: TRBJ1-5
D gene: .
clone size: .
CDR3 protein: CASSLNPNQPQHF
CDR3 DNA: TGTGCCAGCAGTTTAAACCCAAATCAGCCCCAGCATTTT

V gene: TRBV5-1
J gene: TRBJ1-3
D gene: .
clone size: .
CDR3 protein: CASSLEGWRNTIYF
CDR3 DNA: TGCGCCAGCAGCTTGGAGGGCTGGAGAAACACCATATATTTT

V gene: TRBV5-1
J gene: TRBJ1-6
D gene: .
clone size: .
CDR3 protein: CASSLGPDNSPLHF
CDR3 DNA: TGCGCCAGCAGCTTGGGTCCCGATAATTCACCCCTCCACTTT

V gene: TRBV28
J gene: TRBJ1-5
D gene: .
clone size: .
CDR3 protein: CASSLREIVCQPQHF
CDR3 DNA: TGTGCCAGCAGTTTACGGGAGATTGTTTGTCAGCCCCAGCATTTT

V gene: TRBV9
J gene: TRBJ2-3
D gene: .
clone size: .
CDR3 protein: CASSPYRADTQYF
CDR3 DNA: TGTGCCAGCAGCCCATATAGGGCAGATACGCAGTATTTT

V gene: TRBV11-2
J gene: TRBJ2-5
D gene: TRBD2
clone size: .
CDR3 protein: CASSFNPRLAETQYF
CDR3 DNA: TGTGCCAGCAGCTTTAATCCGCGACTAGCGGAGACCCAGTACTTC

V gene: TRBV9
J gene: TRBJ2-3
D gene: .
clone size: .
CDR3 protein: CASSPNLRGQDTQYF
CDR3 DNA: TGTGCCAGCAGTCCAAATCTTCGGGGGCAAGATACGCAGTATTTT

V gene: TRBV9
J gene: TRBJ2-1
D gene: TRBD1
clone size: .
CDR3 protein: CASSPGQGYEQFF
CDR3 DNA: TGTGCCAGCAGCCCCGGACAGGGCTACGAGCAGTTCTTC

V gene: TRBV21-1
J gene: TRBJ1-6
D gene: .
clone size: .
CDR3 protein: CASSKAGRKPLHF
CDR3 DNA: TGTGCCAGCAGCAAAGCGGGTCGTAAACCCCTCCACTTT